This T cell receptor (beta chain) derives from a study of T cell responses to AZD1222 COVID-19 vaccine (dated by TCRdb to the early 2020s). In terms of the full investigation: TCR sequencing was performed for roughly 250 trial participants, of whom roughly 200 were given two doses of AZD1222 and around 26 were given two doses of MenACWY control vaccine. Trial participants were enrolled by age into 18-55, 56-69 and 70-plus year subgroups, with around 140, 26 and 57 TCR-sequenced participants respectively.

The CDR3 regions of human TCRbeta chains were analyzed by immunosequencing. The study's processing was this. TCRs in the repertoires were matched against a reference library of SARS-CoV-2-specific TCRs that had been generated with the MIRA antigen-specificity platform. Breadth meant the fraction of unique TCRs that were SARS-CoV-2-associated, whereas depth meant the fraction of total T cells that were SARS-CoV-2-associated. Each spike-specific TCR was assigned to its reactive spike region and to a CD4 or CD8 class using the MIRA data. Log10-transformed breadth and depth values were compared by one-way ANOVA with Sidak's multiple comparisons tests. The table comes from immuneACCESS by way of TCRdb, which keeps in-frame sequences with V and J called. Part of the clones is missing from these tables; in studies checked, under half for an unresolved V gene and the rest for unknown reasons. The V and J calls and the clone size are those of that table, but D and trimming were determined from the DNA. Present in this sample are tens of thousands of clones, around nine tenths of which were seen just once. The ten largest clonotypes hold 2.5% to 3.5% of the sample.

V loses 4 bases of germline sequence and J loses 6 bases, and the interval between the two ends is 10 bases. CDR1 and CDR2 are read off the germline V gene (reference sequence) as LGHDT and YNNKEL. Spanning cysteine to phenylalanine, the CDR3 consists of 14 amino acids. Just CDR3 DNA is preserved here, 42 bases in frame from base 1. The paper as a whole reports these results and caveats: After two AZD1222 doses, both the breadth and the depth of spike-specific TCRs were significantly higher than at day 0 and than in MenACWY recipients. The 56-69-year group was small, and its depth increase did not reach significance, likely because of low power. Conclusions about previously exposed vaccinees were limited because only 6 or 7 AZD1222 recipients were SARS-CoV-2 seropositive at baseline. Vaccine-associated CD4 TCRs spanned the whole spike protein, with dominant responses in regions 160-218 and 743-854. Nearly half of unique spike-specific TCRs reportedly recognized epitopes outside regions mutated in the B.1.351 and B.1.1.7 variants. No day 14 peak-response samples were available, so repertoires were characterized only after the peak T cell response. Most participants were white British and females outnumbered males, and the authors suggested that clonal diversity may have been underestimated.

In the case of this clone: What antigen it recognizes has not been identified. Base quality data are lacking; no much larger clone is found one base away.

Explained via the paper, the time point label denotes: about 28 days (+/-7) after the second vaccine dose. AZD1222 recipients whose second dose came at about 4 weeks and those whose second dose came at about 12 weeks were combined into one group, since spike-specific TCR depth and breadth did not differ between the two schedules. Vaccinee samples came from UK trials COV001 and COV002, including a single-blind randomized controlled phase 2/3 trial of AZD1222 (ChAdOx1 nCoV-19) in healthy adults. Trial participant PBMC samples were collected at day 0 and day 28 after the second dose for TCRbeta chain sequencing.

Sequences were derived from peripheral blood, sampled 28 days after the second AZD1222 dose. The chain couples TRBV3-1 (or the pseudogene TRBV3-2) to TRBJ1-6, with TRBD1 as a weak D call on 5 bases. The receptor was isolated from an adult who received the AZD1222 COVID-19 vaccine. In nucleotide form, the sequence is TGTGCCAGCAGCCGTAAGGACATTAATTCACCCCTCCACTTT. This is translated as CASSRKDINSPLHF.